These 11 T cell receptor beta chains originate from one sample sequenced in a study of cytomegalovirus exposure and HLA in healthy donors. A multiplex PCR was run with 60 Vbeta primers and 13 Jbeta primers. Sequencing used immunoSEQ multiplex PCR; TCRdb keeps in-frame clones, though not all of them. Of some 190,000 clones in the sample, roughly 80% were seen once. Sequences were obtained from PBMCs. The receptor source for this set is a man aged 35 to 55 in good health and CMV-seronegative.

This CDR3 is CASSLRQGLRGTGELFF. The CDR3 DNA reads as TGTGCCAGCAGCTTAAGACAGGGACTTCGTGGCACCGGGGAGCTGTTTTTT. This chain links TRBV11-2 with TRBJ2-2, with a tentative D call TRBD1 (7 bases). Germline assignment: CDR1 SGHAT and CDR2 FQNNGV. Trimming removed 2 bases from V and 4 bases from J, with 17 bases in between. CDR3 length equals 17 residues.

The V and J genes are TRBV29-1 and TRBJ2-7; no clear D. This CDR3 comprises 16 residues. Looked up from germline, CDR1 is SQVTM and CDR2 is ANQGSEA. The V end was cut by 1 base, the J end by 0 bases, with 16 bases between. The CDR3 here is CSVEAGAWRSSYEQYF. CDR3 sequence (DNA): TGCAGCGTTGAAGCTGGAGCGTGGAGAAGCTCCTACGAGCAGTACTTC.

The CDR3 here is CASSFGGRGSAEAFF. DNA of the CDR3: TGTGCCAGCAGTTTTGGAGGGAGGGGATCGGCTGAAGCTTTCTTT. The chain couples TRBV28 to TRBJ1-1, with a tentative D call TRBD1 (5 bases). V was clipped by 3 bases and J by 6 bases, with 17 bases between them. Germline V gene lookup returns CDR1 MDHEN and CDR2 SYDVKM. This CDR3 comprises 15 residues.

The rearrangement joins TRBV6-1 to TRBJ1-6; 9 nucleotides match TRBD1. The V and J ends lost 4 bases and 7 bases, in that order; junction bases with no gene match: 5. The CDR3 is 15 amino acids. CDR1 and CDR2 from the germline V gene are MNHNS and SASEGT. The CDR3 protein is CASSGPDRGNSPLHF. As DNA, the CDR3 is TGTGCCAGCAGTGGTCCCGACAGGGGGAATTCACCCCTCCACTTT.

The chain joins TRBV27 to TRBJ2-1; TRBD2 matches 8 bases. There are 15 residues in the CDR3. V was pared by 7 bases and J by 7 bases, with 12 bases of the junction left unmatched. The germline CDR1 and CDR2 sequences are MNHEY and SMNVEV (reference sequence). The CDR3: CASTSFTGGLNEQFF. CDR3 coding DNA: TGTGCCAGCACCAGTTTTACGGGAGGGTTGAATGAGCAGTTCTTC.

The J gene is TRBJ2-3, the V gene TRBV4-3, with 9 bases identical to TRBD2. Germline CDR1 reads LGHNA; CDR2 reads YSLEER. The CDR3 loop spans 16 amino acids. Unmatched junction bases numbered 6, after V lost 1 base and J lost 4 bases. In DNA, the CDR3 is TGCGCCAGCAGCCAAGGAGCGGGGGGCCGCCCAGATACGCAGTATTTT. It is translated as CASSQGAGGRPDTQYF.

The chain links TRBV6-5 to TRBJ2-2; a possible D gene is TRBD2 (5 bases). V gave up 6 bases and J gave up 7 bases, with 12 bases separating them. The CDR3 length is 13 residues. Germline assignment: CDR1 MNHEY and CDR2 SVGAGI. CDR3 sequence (DNA): TGTGCCAGCAGGCGCAAGAGGGTCGGGGAGCTGTTTTTT. Its protein product is CASRRKRVGELFF.

The gene calls are TRBV11-3 and TRBJ2-1; TRBD1 is a possible D gene (7 bases). Germline CDR1 and CDR2: SGHNT and YENEEA. The CDR3 is 14 residues long. The V end was cut by 7 bases, the J end by 2 bases, with 12 bases between. CDR3 in amino acids: CASIPGGPYNEQFF. The DNA of the CDR3 is TGTGCCAGCATACCAGGGGGGCCCTACAATGAGCAGTTCTTC. Filled out from reference TRBV11-3 and TRBJ2-1, the complete variable domain reads EAGVVQSPRYKIIEKKQPVAFWCNPISGHNTLYWYLQNLGQGPELLIRYENEEAVDDSQLPKDRFSAERLKGVDSTLKIQPAELGDSAVYLCASIPGGPYNEQFFGPGTRLTVL.

This clone occurred a few times. CDR3 nucleotide sequence: TGCGCCAGCAGCCAAGATTCCTATAGCGGTAGCGGCTACGAGCAGTACTTC. Residues: CASSQDSYSGSGYEQYF. V and J are TRBV4-3 and TRBJ2-7, with D tentatively TRBD2 (6 bases). There are 17 residues in the CDR3. V shed 0 bases and J shed 3 bases, with 18 bases lying between them. The germline CDR1 and CDR2 sequences are LGHNA and YSLEER.

This clone was counted a single time. The CDR3 coding sequence is TGTGCCAGCTCACCATCTGGACAGCGGTCCTACGAGCAGTACTTC. It codes for CASSPSGQRSYEQYF. The chain carries TRBV18 and TRBJ2-7, with D tentatively TRBD1 (6 bases). Germline CDR1 KGHSH, CDR2 LQKENI. The CDR3 spans 15 residues. The germline V and J ends were trimmed by 2 bases and 1 base, with 12 bases remaining between them.

The chain joins TRBV7-2 to TRBJ2-5, with D tentatively TRBD1 (6 bases). The V and J ends lost 5 bases and 2 bases respectively, with 12 bases between them. Germline assignment: CDR1 SGHTA and CDR2 FQGNSA. The length of the CDR3 is 14 residues. The DNA of the CDR3 is TGTGCCAGCAGCACTCCAGGGGTTCAAGAGACCCAGTACTTC. Translation gives CASSTPGVQETQYF.